This entry features one T cell receptor (beta chain) sequence. What it binds is unknown. This specimen comes from a study of PD-1 blockade in classical Hodgkin lymphoma. Study results and limitations: Relative to healthy donors, newly diagnosed patients reportedly had lower baseline TCR diversity, which was reported as lower still in relapsed/refractory patients. Diversity similar to that of newly diagnosed patients was seen at baseline in complete responders.

V was cut by 0 bases and J by 10 bases, with 19 bases left in between. The CDR3 extends over 15 amino acids. Germline lookup yields CDR1 GTSNPN and CDR2 SVGIG (reference sequence). Generated by immunoSEQ multiplex PCR, the TCRdb table keeps only in-frame clones and is missing some. The table lists more than 140,000 clones, around 84% of them singletons. All the patients suffered relapse after autologous stem cell transplantation, and brentuximab vedotin exposure differed. This receptor was obtained from a human donor with classical Hodgkin lymphoma. Sequenced material: peripheral blood mononuclear cells (PBMCs), taken before the second cycle of nivolumab. The V gene is TRBV30, the J gene TRBJ1-5; D call uncertain. For the CDR3, the DNA is TGTGCCTGGAGTGTATGGGTGTTGCGCGGAAGACCCCAGCATTTT. Protein sequence: CAWSVWVLRGRPQHF.